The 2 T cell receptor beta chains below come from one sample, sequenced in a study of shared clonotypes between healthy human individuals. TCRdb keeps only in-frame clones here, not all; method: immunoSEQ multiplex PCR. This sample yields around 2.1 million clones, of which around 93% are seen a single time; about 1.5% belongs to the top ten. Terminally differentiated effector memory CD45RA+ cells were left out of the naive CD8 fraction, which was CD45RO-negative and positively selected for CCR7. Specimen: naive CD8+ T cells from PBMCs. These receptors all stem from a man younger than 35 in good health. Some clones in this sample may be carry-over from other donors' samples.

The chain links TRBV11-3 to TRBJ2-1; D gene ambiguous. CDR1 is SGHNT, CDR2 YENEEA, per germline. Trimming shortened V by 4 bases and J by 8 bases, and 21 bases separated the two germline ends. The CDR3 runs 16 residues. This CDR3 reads CASSSPVGGRNDEQFF. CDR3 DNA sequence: TGTGCCAGCAGCTCCCCCGTAGGCGGCCGCAACGATGAGCAGTTCTTC.

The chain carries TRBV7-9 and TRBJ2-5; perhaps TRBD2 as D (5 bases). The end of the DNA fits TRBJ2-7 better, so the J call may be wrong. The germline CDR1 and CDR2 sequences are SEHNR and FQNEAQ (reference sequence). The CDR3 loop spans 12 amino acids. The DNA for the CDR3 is TGTGCCAGCAGCCGGGGCTCCTACGAGCAGTACTTC. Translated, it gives CASSRGSYEQYF.